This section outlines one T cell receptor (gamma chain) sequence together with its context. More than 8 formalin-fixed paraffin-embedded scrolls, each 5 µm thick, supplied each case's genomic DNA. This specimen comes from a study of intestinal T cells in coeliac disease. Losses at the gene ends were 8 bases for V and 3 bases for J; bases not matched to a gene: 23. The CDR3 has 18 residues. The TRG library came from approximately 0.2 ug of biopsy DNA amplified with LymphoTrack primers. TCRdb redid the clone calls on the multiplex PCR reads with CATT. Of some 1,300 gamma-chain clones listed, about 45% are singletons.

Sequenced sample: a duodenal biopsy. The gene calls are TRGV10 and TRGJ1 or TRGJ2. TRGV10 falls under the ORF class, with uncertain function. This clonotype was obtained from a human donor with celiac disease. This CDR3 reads CAAWDGGPNKPLYYKKLF. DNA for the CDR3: TGTGCTGCGTGGGATGGGGGCCCAAACAAACCCCTTTATTATAAGAAACTCTTT.